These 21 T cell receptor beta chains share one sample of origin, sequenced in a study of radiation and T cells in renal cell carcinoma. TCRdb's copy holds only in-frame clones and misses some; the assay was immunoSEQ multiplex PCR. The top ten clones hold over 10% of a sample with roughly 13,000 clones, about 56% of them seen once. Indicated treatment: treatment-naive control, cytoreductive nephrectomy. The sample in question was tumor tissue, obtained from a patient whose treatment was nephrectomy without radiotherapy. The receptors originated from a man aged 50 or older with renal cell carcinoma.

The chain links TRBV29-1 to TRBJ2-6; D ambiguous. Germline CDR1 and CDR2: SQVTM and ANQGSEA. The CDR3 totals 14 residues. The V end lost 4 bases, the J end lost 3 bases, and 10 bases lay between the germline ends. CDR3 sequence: CSVAQLGGANVLTF. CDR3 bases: TGCAGCGTTGCACAATTAGGTGGGGCCAACGTCCTGACTTTC.

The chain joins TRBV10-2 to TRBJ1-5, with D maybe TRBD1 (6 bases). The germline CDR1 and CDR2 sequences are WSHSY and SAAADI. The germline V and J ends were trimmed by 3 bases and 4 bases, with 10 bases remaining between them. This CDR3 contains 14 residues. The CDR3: CASSDKGGNQPQHF. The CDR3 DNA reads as TGCGCCAGCAGTGACAAGGGGGGGAATCAGCCCCAGCATTTT.

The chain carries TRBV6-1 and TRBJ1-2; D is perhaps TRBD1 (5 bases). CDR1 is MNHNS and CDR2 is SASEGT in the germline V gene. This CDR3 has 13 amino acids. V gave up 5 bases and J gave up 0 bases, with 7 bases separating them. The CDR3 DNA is TGTGCCAGCAGTTCGACAGCTAACTATGGCTACACCTTC. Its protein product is CASSSTANYGYTF.

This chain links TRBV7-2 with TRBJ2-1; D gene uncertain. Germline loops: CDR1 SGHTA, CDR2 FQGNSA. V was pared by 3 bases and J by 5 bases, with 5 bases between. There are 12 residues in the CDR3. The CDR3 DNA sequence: TGTGCCAGCAGCTTGTCGCACAATGAGCAGTTCTTC. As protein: CASSLSHNEQFF.

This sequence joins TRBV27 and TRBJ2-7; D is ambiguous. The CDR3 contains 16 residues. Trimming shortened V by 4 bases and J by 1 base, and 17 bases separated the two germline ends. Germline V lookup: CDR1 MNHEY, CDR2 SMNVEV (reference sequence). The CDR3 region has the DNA TGTGCCAGCAGTTCGAGTACATCCCGATCTTCCTACGAGCAGTACTTC. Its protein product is CASSSSTSRSSYEQYF.

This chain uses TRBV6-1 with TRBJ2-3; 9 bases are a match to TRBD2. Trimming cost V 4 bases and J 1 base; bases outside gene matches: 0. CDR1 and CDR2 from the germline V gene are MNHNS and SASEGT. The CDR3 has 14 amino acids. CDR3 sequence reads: CASSVAGGTDTQYF. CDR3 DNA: TGTGCCAGCAGTGTAGCGGGGGGCACAGATACGCAGTATTTT.

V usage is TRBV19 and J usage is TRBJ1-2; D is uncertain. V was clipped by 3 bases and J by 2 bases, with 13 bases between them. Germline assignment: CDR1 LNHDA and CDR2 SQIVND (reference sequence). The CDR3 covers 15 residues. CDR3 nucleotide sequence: TGTGCCAGTAGTATCGAGGCCCGGGGAAACTATGGCTACACCTTC. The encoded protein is CASSIEARGNYGYTF.

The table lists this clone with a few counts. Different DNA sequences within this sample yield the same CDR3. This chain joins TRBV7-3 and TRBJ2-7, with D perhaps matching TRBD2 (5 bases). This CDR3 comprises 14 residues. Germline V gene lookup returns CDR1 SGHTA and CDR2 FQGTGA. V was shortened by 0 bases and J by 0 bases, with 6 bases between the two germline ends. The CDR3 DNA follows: TGTGCCAGCAGCTTAACGAGGGACTCCTACGAGCAGTACTTC. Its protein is CASSLTRDSYEQYF.

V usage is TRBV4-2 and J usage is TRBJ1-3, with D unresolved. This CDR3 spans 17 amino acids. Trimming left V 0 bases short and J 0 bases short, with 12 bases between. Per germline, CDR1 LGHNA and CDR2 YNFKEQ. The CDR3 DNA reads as TGTGCCAGCAGCCAAGATAAGGACTCCTACTCTGGAAACACCATATATTTT. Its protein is CASSQDKDSYSGNTIYF.

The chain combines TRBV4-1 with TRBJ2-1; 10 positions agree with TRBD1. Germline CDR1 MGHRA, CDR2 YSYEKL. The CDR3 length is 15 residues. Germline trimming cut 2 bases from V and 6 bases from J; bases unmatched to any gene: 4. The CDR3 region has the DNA TGCGCCAGCAGCCAACCCCGGACAGGGGGCAATGAGCAGTTCTTC. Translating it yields CASSQPRTGGNEQFF.

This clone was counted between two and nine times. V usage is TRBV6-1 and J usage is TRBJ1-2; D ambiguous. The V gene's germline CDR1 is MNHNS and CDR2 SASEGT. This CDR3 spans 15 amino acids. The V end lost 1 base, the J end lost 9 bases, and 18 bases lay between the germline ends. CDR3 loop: CASSEVIGLSRSYTF. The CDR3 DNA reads TGTGCCAGCAGTGAAGTTATCGGACTGAGTAGGAGCTACACCTTC.

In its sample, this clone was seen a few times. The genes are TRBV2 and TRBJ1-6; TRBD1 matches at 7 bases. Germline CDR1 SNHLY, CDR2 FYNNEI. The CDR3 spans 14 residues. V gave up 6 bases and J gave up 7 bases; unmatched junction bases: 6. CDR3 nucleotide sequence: TGTGCCAGCAGCTATGGACAGGAGAATTCACCCCTCCACTTT. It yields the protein CASSYGQENSPLHF.

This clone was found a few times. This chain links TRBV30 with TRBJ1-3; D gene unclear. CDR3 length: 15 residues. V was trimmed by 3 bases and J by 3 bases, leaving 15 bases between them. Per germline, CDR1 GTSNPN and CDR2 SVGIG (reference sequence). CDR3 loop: CAWRPLTLGGNTIYF. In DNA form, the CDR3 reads TGTGCCTGGAGACCTTTGACGTTAGGTGGAAACACCATATATTTT. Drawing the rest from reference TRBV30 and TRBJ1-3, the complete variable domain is SQTIHQWPATLVQPVGSPLSLECTVEGTSNPNLYWYRQAAGRGLQLLFYSVGIGQISSEVPQNLSASRPQDRQFILSSKKLLLSDSGFYLCAWRPLTLGGNTIYFGEGSWLTVV.

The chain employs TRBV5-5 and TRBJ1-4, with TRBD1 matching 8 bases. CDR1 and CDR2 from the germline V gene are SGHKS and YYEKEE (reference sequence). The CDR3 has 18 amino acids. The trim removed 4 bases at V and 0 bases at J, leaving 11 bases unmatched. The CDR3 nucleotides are TGTGCCAGCAGCCCGGGACAGGAGCGCACTGCAACTAATGAAAAACTGTTTTTT. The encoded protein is CASSPGQERTATNEKLFF.

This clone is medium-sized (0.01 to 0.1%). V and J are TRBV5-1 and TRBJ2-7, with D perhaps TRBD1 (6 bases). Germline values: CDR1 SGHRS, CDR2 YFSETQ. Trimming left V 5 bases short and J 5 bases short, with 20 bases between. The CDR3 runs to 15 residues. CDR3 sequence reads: CASREEQGFENEQYF. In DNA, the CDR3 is TGCGCCAGCAGAGAGGAACAGGGATTTGAGAACGAGCAGTACTTC.

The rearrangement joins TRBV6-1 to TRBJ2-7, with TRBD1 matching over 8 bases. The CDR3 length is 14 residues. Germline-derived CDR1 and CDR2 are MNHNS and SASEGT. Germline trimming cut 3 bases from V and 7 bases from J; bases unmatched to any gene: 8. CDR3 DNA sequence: TGTGCCAGCAGTGATTTTGACAGGGGAGGAGAGCAGTACTTC. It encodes CASSDFDRGGEQYF.

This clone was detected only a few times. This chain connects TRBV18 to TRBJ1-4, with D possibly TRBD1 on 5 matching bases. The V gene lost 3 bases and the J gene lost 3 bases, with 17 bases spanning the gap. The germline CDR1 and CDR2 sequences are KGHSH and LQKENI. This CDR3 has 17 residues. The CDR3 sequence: CASSPISQGSANEKLFF. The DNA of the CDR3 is TGTGCCAGCTCACCGATTTCTCAGGGCTCGGCTAATGAAAAACTGTTTTTT.

Here the CDR3 reads CASSETAFNQPQHF. CDR3 sequence (DNA): TGTGCCAGCAGTGAGACAGCTTTCAATCAGCCCCAGCATTTT. V gene TRBV6-1 combines with J gene TRBJ1-5; maybe TRBD1 (5 bases). The CDR3 contains 14 residues. V dropped 3 bases and J dropped 3 bases, with 9 bases sitting between them. CDR1 is MNHNS and CDR2 is SASEGT in the germline V gene.

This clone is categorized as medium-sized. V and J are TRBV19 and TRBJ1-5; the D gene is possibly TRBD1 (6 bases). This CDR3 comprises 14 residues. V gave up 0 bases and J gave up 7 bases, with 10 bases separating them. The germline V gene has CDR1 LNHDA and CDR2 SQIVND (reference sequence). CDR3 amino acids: CASSIDVQGQPQHF. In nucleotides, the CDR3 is TGTGCCAGTAGTATAGATGTTCAGGGGCAGCCCCAGCATTTT.

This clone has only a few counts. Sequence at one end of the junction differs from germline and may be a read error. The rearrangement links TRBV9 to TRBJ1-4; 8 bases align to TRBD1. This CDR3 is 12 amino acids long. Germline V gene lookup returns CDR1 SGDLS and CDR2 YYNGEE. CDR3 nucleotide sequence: TGTGCCAGCAGCGTAGCTGGCAGGGGGCCGGTTTTT. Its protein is CASSVAGRGPVF. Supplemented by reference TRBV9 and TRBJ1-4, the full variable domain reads DSGVTQTPKHLITATGQRVTLRCSPRSGDLSVYWYQQSLDQGLQFLIQYYNGEERAKGNILERFSAQQFPDLHSELNLSSLELGDSALYFCASSVAGRGPVFGSGTQLSVL.

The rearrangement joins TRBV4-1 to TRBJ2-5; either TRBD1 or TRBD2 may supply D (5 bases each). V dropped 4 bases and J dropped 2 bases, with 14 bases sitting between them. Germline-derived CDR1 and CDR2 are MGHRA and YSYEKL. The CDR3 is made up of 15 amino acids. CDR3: CASSRRDGSQETQYF. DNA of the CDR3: TGCGCCAGCAGCCGCCGGGACGGTTCACAAGAGACCCAGTACTTC.